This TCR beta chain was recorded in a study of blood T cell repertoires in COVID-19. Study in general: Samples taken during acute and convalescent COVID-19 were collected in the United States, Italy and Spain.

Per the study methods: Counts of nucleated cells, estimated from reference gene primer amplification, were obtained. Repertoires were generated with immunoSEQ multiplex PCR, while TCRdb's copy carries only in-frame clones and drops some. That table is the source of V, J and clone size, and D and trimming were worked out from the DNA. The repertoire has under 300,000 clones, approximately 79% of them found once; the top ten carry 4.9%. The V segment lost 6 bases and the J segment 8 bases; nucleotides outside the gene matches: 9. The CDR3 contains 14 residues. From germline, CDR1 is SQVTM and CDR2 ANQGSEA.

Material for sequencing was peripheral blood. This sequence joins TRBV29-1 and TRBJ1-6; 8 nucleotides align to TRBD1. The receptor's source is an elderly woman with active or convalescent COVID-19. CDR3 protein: CSVRQGREDSPLHF. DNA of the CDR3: TGCAGCGTCCGACAGGGGCGTGAAGATTCACCCCTCCACTTT.